Below, one TCR beta chain is given with its context. Its matching antigen is unknown. 5'RACE template switching generated TCR cDNA, adding a universal primer site and UMIs. A single record per CDR3 protein comes from TCRdb applying MiXCR to the 5' RACE reads. The sample comprises roughly 310,000 distinct CDR3 sequences, less than 4.5% of which are singletons, and around 24% rests with the top ten. The sample belongs to a study of T cells after yellow fever vaccination. Study-wide results and limits: After the booster, over 95% of CD4 and just over 85% of CD8 primary-response clones were re-detected.

Source: PBMCs, taken on the day of the yellow fever booster vaccination. The origin of this receptor is a man younger than 35 who received the YFV17D yellow fever vaccine.

CDR3 bases: TGCAGCGCTGGAGGGACGACAGGGCTCGGCGGCTACACCTTC. Translation gives CSAGGTTGLGGYTF. The chain joins TRBV29-1 to TRBJ1-2; 7 bases match TRBD1. The V gene end was trimmed by 7 bases and the J gene end by 8 bases; junction bases not matched to a gene: 16. This CDR3 comprises 14 residues. Germline CDR1 and CDR2: SQVTM and ANQGSEA.